This TCR beta chain came from a study of regulatory T cells in long-lasting Graves disease. Study context: Persistent Graves' disease required over 5 years of antithyroid drugs and positive TSH receptor antibodies.

Study outcomes and limitations: Accuracy might have suffered from few samples.

Time point meaning: persistent/refractory GD, antithyroid drugs over 5 years with positive TRAb. Isolated PBMC RNA provided the starting material for the TCR library. Each of the patients was recruited from an endocrinology department situated in Xi'an, China. The collection involved drawing nine milliliters of peripheral blood into EDTA tubes. TCR beta libraries were built with iRepertoire HTBI primers and Arm-PCR of CDR3 regions. Using its own MiXCR run on the multiplex PCR reads, TCRdb lists one record per CDR3 protein. Of over 650,000 distinct CDR3 sequences listed, 25% to 35% are singletons. A remark on this clonotype: Its antigen is unidentified.

Germline CDR1 reads MGHDK; CDR2 reads SYGVNS. Deletions cut 1 base from V and 4 bases from J, with 13 bases between. This CDR3 comprises 15 residues. The sequence came from a female donor with Graves disease. The sample consisted of peripheral blood mononuclear cells (PBMCs), taken when the disease was refractory, from a patient treated with antithyroid drugs. The chain joins TRBV25-1 to TRBJ1-1; weak D call: TRBD1 (6 bases). The CDR3 DNA sequence: TGTGCCAGCAGTGAATCAGGGGTGAAGAGCACTGAAGCTTTCTTT. It specifies CASSESGVKSTEAFF.